This TCR beta chain derives from a study of blood T cell repertoires in COVID-19. Source study methods: Reference gene primer amplification yielded estimated nucleated cell counts. Profiled with immunoSEQ multiplex PCR; TCRdb holds only in-frame clones, not every one. V, J and clone size reflect that table, while D and trimming were determined from the DNA. This table holds 350,000 to 450,000 clones, approximately 87% found once. The V gene lost 0 bases and the J gene lost 6 bases, with 10 bases spanning the gap. The CDR3 has 14 residues. Germline CDR1 and CDR2: SGDLS and YYNGEE. For this clone: Other DNA sequences from this sample encode an identical CDR3 as well.

Individuals aged roughly 18 to 90 years were recruited from 24 US areas. The TCR sequence derives from a man aged 40-49 years in a cohort exposed to, infected with or recovered from COVID-19 (not recorded which). The sequenced sample was PBMCs or T cells enriched from blood (not recorded which). This rearrangement joins TRBV9 to TRBJ1-5; D might be TRBD1 (5 bases). This CDR3 reads CASSVGTGGQPQHF. The CDR3 nucleotides are TGTGCCAGCAGCGTAGGTACGGGGGGTCAGCCCCAGCATTTT.